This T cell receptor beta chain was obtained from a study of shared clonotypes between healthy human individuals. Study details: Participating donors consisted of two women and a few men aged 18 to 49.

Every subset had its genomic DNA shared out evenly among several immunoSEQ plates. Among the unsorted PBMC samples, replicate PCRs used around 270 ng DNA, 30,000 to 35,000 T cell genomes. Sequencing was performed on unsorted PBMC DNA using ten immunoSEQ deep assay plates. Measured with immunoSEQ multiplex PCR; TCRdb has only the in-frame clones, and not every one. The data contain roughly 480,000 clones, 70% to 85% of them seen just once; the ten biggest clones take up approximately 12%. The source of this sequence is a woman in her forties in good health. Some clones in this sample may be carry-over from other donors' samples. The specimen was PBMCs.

The CDR3 is CASSLGLGGETQYF. The CDR3 DNA reads TGTGCCAGCAGCTTGGGTTTGGGGGGAGAGACCCAGTACTTC. The V call is TRBV5-4, the J call TRBJ2-5, with D possibly being TRBD2 (6 bases). Between the trimmed V and J ends, which lost 0 bases and 4 bases, there was a span of 10 bases. The CDR3 runs 14 residues. The V gene's germline CDR1 is SGHNT and CDR2 YYREEE (reference sequence).